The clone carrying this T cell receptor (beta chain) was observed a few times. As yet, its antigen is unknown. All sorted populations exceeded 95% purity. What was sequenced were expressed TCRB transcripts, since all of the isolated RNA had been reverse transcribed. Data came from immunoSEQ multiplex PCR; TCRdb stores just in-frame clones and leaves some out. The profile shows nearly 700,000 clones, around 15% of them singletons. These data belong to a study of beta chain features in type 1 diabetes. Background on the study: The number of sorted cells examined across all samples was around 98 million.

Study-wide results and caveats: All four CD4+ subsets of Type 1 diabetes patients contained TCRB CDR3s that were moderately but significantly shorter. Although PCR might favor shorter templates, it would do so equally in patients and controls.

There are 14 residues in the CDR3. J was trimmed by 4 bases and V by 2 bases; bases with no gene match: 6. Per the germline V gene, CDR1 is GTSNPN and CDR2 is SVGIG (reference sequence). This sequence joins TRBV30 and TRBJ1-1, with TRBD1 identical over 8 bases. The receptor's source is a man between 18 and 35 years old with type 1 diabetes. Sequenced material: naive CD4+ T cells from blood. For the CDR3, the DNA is TGTGCCTGGAGTCGAACAGGGGGATCCACTGAAGCTTTCTTT. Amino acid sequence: CAWSRTGGSTEAFF.